These 29 T cell receptor beta chains originate from one sample sequenced in a study of immune evolution from preneoplasia to lung adenocarcinoma (dated by TCRdb to the early 2020s). Library preparation used the immunoSEQ multiplex PCR assay. Drawn from immuneACCESS, this table holds only the in-frame rearrangements with V and J called that TCRdb kept. Clones are partly lost; checked studies trace under half to an unresolved V gene and leave the rest unexplained. The sample contains about 26,000 clones, just under 75% of them found a single time. The ten largest clones take up 5% to 7% of the sample. Input material: FFPE invasive lung adenocarcinoma tissue. The meaning of the sample's cell subset or site label: frankly invasive lung adenocarcinoma (ADC). The receptors stem from a person in their sixties with invasive lung adenocarcinoma. Some clones in this sample may be carry-over from other donors' samples.

This chain joins TRBV11-1 and TRBJ2-3, with D possibly TRBD2 on 6 matching bases. V was clipped by 4 bases and J by 6 bases, with 11 bases between them. The CDR3 runs 13 residues. Germline V gene data show CDR1 as SGHAT and CDR2 as FQDESV (reference sequence). The CDR3 sequence is CASSSELADTQYF. CDR3 coding DNA: TGTGCCAGCAGCTCAGAACTAGCCGATACGCAGTATTTT.

The V and J genes are TRBV30 and TRBJ1-2; 9 bases map to TRBD1. The CDR3 contains 17 residues. Losses at the gene ends were 0 bases for V and 3 bases for J; bases not matched to a gene: 11. Germline CDR1 GTSNPN, CDR2 SVGIG (reference sequence). CDR3 protein: CAWSVHLNRGRDYGYTF. CDR3 sequence (DNA): TGTGCCTGGAGTGTCCATCTGAACAGGGGGCGAGACTATGGCTACACCTTC.

This chain links TRBV4-2 with TRBJ2-2; D not certain. The CDR3 covers 16 residues. V lost 1 base, J lost 3 bases, and 12 bases lay in between. Germline V lookup: CDR1 LGHNA, CDR2 YNFKEQ. The CDR3 sequence: CASSQGDTGHTGELFF. CDR3 DNA sequence: TGTGCCAGCAGCCAAGGGGATACCGGGCACACCGGGGAGCTGTTTTTT.

The CDR3 DNA follows: TGTGCCAGCTCACCTTCTAGCGGGAGGACAGAATACGAGCAGTACTTC. This translates into CASSPSSGRTEYEQYF. The rearrangement uses TRBV18 and TRBJ2-7; 11 nucleotides agree with TRBD2. The CDR3 spans 16 residues. The V gene's germline CDR1 is KGHSH and CDR2 LQKENI. V was pared by 3 bases and J by 4 bases, with 8 bases of the junction left unmatched.

The chain couples TRBV30 to TRBJ2-3; D gene unclear. V dropped 0 bases and J dropped 4 bases, with 5 bases sitting between them. CDR1 and CDR2 from the germline V gene are GTSNPN and SVGIG (reference sequence). The CDR3 is 12 amino acids. The CDR3 DNA sequence: TGTGCCTGGAGTGTATTCTCAGATACGCAGTATTTT. Translation: CAWSVFSDTQYF.

This sequence joins TRBV2 and TRBJ2-2; D gene uncertain. The V end lost 5 bases, the J end lost 7 bases, and 5 bases lay between the germline ends. The CDR3 spans 11 residues. Germline V gene sequence: CDR1 SNHLY, CDR2 FYNNEI. In DNA form, the CDR3 reads TGTGCCAGCAGTTATCACGGGGAGCTGTTTTTT. This translates into CASSYHGELFF.

This clone was counted between two and nine times. The genes are TRBV9 and TRBJ1-3; D not certain. The germline V gene encodes CDR1 SGDLS and CDR2 YYNGEE. Trimming shortened V by 3 bases and J by 2 bases, and 15 bases separated the two germline ends. This CDR3 has 16 amino acids. As DNA, the CDR3 is TGTGCCAGCAGCGAGGGTCTGGGAATAGCTGGAAACACCATATATTTT. Translated: CASSEGLGIAGNTIYF.

This clone was counted between two and nine times. Other DNA sequences in the sample encode the same CDR3. The rearrangement joins TRBV9 to TRBJ1-1; the D is unclear. The CDR3 is 13 residues long. Germline V CDR1 and CDR2: SGDLS, YYNGEE. Between the trimmed V and J ends, which lost 1 base and 1 base, there was a span of 5 bases. The CDR3 coding sequence is TGTGCCAGCAGCGTAACGGAGAACACTGAAGCTTTCTTT. It codes for CASSVTENTEAFF. Combining the CDR3 with reference TRBV9 and TRBJ1-1 gives the whole variable domain DSGVTQTPKHLITATGQRVTLRCSPRSGDLSVYWYQQSLDQGLQFLIQYYNGEERAKGNILERFSAQQFPDLHSELNLSSLELGDSALYFCASSVTENTEAFFGQGTRLTVV.

The rearrangement joins TRBV28 to TRBJ2-7, with 8 bases identical to TRBD2. V lost 6 bases and J lost 4; bases outside the gene matches: 14. Germline CDR1 and CDR2: MDHEN and SYDVKM. The CDR3 loop spans 16 amino acids. The CDR3 spells CASSFTLAGLTYEQYF. CDR3 bases: TGTGCCAGCAGCTTCACCTTAGCGGGACTAACTTACGAGCAGTACTTC.

The V and J genes are TRBV6-1 and TRBJ2-3, with 9 positions matching TRBD2. Germline V gene sequence: CDR1 MNHNS, CDR2 SASEGT. This CDR3 has 12 residues. The CDR3 protein is CARTSESSAQYF. CDR3 nucleotide sequence: TGTGCTAGGACTAGCGAGAGTTCTGCGCAGTATTTT.

This clone appeared a single time. This chain links TRBV5-1 with TRBJ2-1, with 10 positions matching TRBD1. Germline-derived CDR1 and CDR2 are SGHRS and YFSETQ. The V segment lost 4 bases and the J segment 8 bases; nucleotides outside the gene matches: 6. The CDR3 loop spans 14 amino acids. The CDR3 spells CASSLGQGVYEQFF. CDR3 nucleotide sequence: TGCGCCAGCAGCCTCGGACAGGGGGTCTATGAGCAGTTCTTC.

The rearrangement links TRBV5-1 to TRBJ2-5, with D possibly being TRBD1 (5 bases). CDR1 SGHRS and CDR2 YFSETQ come from the germline V gene. V lost 2 bases and J lost 5, with 13 bases in between. This CDR3 comprises 14 residues. The CDR3 region has the DNA TGCGCCAGCAGCTTACCCAGGGTGGGGGAGACCCAGTACTTC. Its protein product is CASSLPRVGETQYF.

This clone has only one observation. The rearrangement links TRBV9 to TRBJ1-4; D is unresolved. The CDR3 contains 14 residues. Germline-derived CDR1 and CDR2 are SGDLS and YYNGEE. V lost 0 bases and J 8 bases, leaving 11 bases between the germline ends. Written as DNA, the CDR3 is TGTGCCAGCAGCGTAGACCCGTATGGGGAAAAACTGTTTTTT. Encoded protein: CASSVDPYGEKLFF.

The chain links TRBV4-1 to TRBJ2-7; no firm D call. Trimming removed 0 bases at V and 5 bases at J, with 8 bases between. Germline CDR1 reads MGHRA; CDR2 reads YSYEKL. CDR3 size: 13 residues. CDR3 bases: TGCGCCAGCAGCCAAGATTTCCAGAACGAGCAGTACTTC. Translating it yields CASSQDFQNEQYF.

CDR3 in amino acids: CASNEGGLYNEQFF. The CDR3 DNA reads TGTGCCAGCAACGAGGGGGGGCTCTACAATGAGCAGTTCTTC. This rearrangement joins TRBV6-6 to TRBJ2-1; D might be TRBD2 (7 bases). The germline V gene has CDR1 MNHNY and CDR2 SVGAGI (reference sequence). The ends were cut back, 7 bases at V and 3 bases at J, with 13 bases in the middle. This CDR3 has 14 residues.

The chain carries TRBV5-1 and TRBJ2-1; 7 nucleotides agree with TRBD2. The CDR3 covers 17 residues. V was pared by 2 bases and J by 11 bases, with 19 bases of the junction left unmatched. Germline CDR1 is SGHRS and CDR2 is YFSETQ. The CDR3 DNA reads as TGCGCCAGCAGCTTTGGGCAGCGGGGCGGGGACCGGGGAAAGCAGTTCTTC. Translated, it gives CASSFGQRGGDRGKQFF.

The V and J genes are TRBV28 and TRBJ2-1; 14 bases line up with TRBD2. CDR1 is MDHEN, CDR2 SYDVKM, per germline. The J segment lost 7 bases and the V segment lost 6 bases, leaving 5 bases of the junction unmatched. CDR3 length: 15 amino acids. The CDR3 reads CASRSGTSGSNEQFF. The DNA for the CDR3 is TGTGCCAGCAGATCCGGGACTAGCGGGAGTAATGAGCAGTTCTTC. Based on the CDR3 plus reference TRBV28 and TRBJ2-1, the full variable domain is DVKVTQSSRYLVKRTGEKVFLECVQDMDHENMFWYRQDPGLGLRLIYFSYDVKMKEKGDIPEGYSVSREKKERFSLILESASTNQTSMYLCASRSGTSGSNEQFFGPGTRLTVL.

A remark on this clone: The junction shows a germline mismatch at one end, possibly a read error. The J gene is TRBJ1-5, the V gene TRBV5-6; TRBD1 might be the D (5 bases). This CDR3 spans 14 amino acids. CDR1 and CDR2 (germline): SGHDT, YYEEEE. CDR3 residues: CASSLAGSNQPQHF. CDR3 nucleotide sequence: TGTGCCAGCAGCTTGGCAGGGAGCAATCAACCCCAGCATTTT. The full variable domain, in which reference TRBV5-6 and TRBJ1-5 provide the parts outside the CDR3, is DAGVTQSPTHLIKTRGQQVTLRCSPKSGHDTVSWYQQALGQGPQFIFQYYEEEERQRGNFPDRFSGHQFPNYSSELNVNALLLGDSALYLCASSLAGSNQPQHFGDGTRLSIL.

The chain joins TRBV30 to TRBJ2-1; D may be TRBD2 (5 bases). Between the trimmed V and J ends, which lost 5 bases and 10 bases, there was a span of 24 bases. The CDR3 covers 15 residues. Per germline, CDR1 GTSNPN and CDR2 SVGIG (reference sequence). The CDR3: CAWLAAGPRAGEQFF. The CDR3 DNA sequence: TGTGCCTGGTTGGCGGCTGGCCCGCGGGCCGGAGAGCAGTTCTTC.

CDR3 coding DNA: TGTGCCAGCAGCTTTTATCTAGCCTCTGGAAACACCATATATTTT. Protein: CASSFYLASGNTIYF. V gene TRBV7-2 combines with J gene TRBJ1-3, with D uncertain. The CDR3 loop spans 15 amino acids. Germline values: CDR1 SGHTA, CDR2 FQGNSA. The germline V and J ends were trimmed by 3 bases and 0 bases, with 9 bases remaining between them.

This chain connects TRBV5-6 to TRBJ1-5, with D possibly being TRBD1 (5 bases). In germline, CDR1 is SGHDT, CDR2 YYEEEE. Trimming stripped 4 bases from V and 5 bases from J, with 16 bases between. This CDR3 has 15 residues. This CDR3 is CASSEIRGRDQPQHF. CDR3 in DNA: TGTGCCAGCAGCGAGATTCGGGGGAGAGATCAGCCCCAGCATTTT.

V gene TRBV7-9 combines with J gene TRBJ1-4; D call uncertain. Germline loops: CDR1 SEHNR, CDR2 FQNEAQ (reference sequence). The CDR3 has 15 residues. V lost 5 bases to trimming and J lost 6 bases, with 16 bases between them. As DNA, the CDR3 is TGTGCCAGCAGCCCTTTGGGCCTCGGGGATGAAAAACTGTTTTTT. Its translation is CASSPLGLGDEKLFF.

A remark on this clone: A junction end diverges from the germline sequence, so it may reflect a read error. Other DNA sequences from this sample encode an identical CDR3 as well. V usage is TRBV4-2 and J usage is TRBJ2-2; D is perhaps TRBD2 (5 bases). CDR3 length: 17 residues. The V gene's germline CDR1 is LGHNA and CDR2 YNFKEQ. Here the CDR3 DNA reads TGTGCCAGCAGCCACCCCTCTGGAGGATTGAACACCGGGGAGTTGTTTTTT. As protein: CASSHPSGGLNTGELFF.

V and J are TRBV7-8 and TRBJ2-1; D call uncertain. This CDR3 is built from 14 residues. CDR1 SGHVS and CDR2 FQNEAQ come from the germline V gene. The germline V and J ends were trimmed by 5 bases and 5 bases, with 13 bases remaining between them. The CDR3 coding sequence is TGTGCCAGCAGCCAAGGGAAGGGTAACAATGAGCAGTTCTTC. Translating gives CASSQGKGNNEQFF.

The chain has TRBV6-6 and TRBJ2-5; a possible D gene is TRBD2 (6 bases). Trimming took 2 bases from V and 2 from J, leaving 12 bases between them. There are 15 residues in the CDR3. The germline gives CDR1 MNHNY, CDR2 SVGAGI (reference sequence). CDR3 in DNA: TGTGCCAGCAGTTACCAGGGCGGGATTCAAGAGACCCAGTACTTC. Protein sequence: CASSYQGGIQETQYF.

CDR3 loop: CASSPSDSYGYTF. As DNA, the CDR3 is TGTGCCAGCTCACCTTCTGACAGTTATGGCTACACCTTC. V gene TRBV18 combines with J gene TRBJ1-2; D is perhaps TRBD1 (5 bases). Per germline, CDR1 KGHSH and CDR2 LQKENI. With 3 bases removed from V and 5 bases from J, the gap between germline ends came to 10 bases. CDR3 size: 13 residues.

Comment on this clone: A much larger clone lies a single base off, so this may be a read error. The V call is TRBV5-6, the J call TRBJ2-7; D ambiguous. Trimming took off 0 bases at V and 5 bases at J, with 3 bases between the two ends. This CDR3 region has 11 residues. Looked up from germline, CDR1 is SGHDT and CDR2 is YYEEEE. CDR3 in amino acids: CASSLGDEQYF. The CDR3 DNA follows: TGTGCCAGCAGCTTGGGGGACGAGCAGTACTTC.

The chain joins TRBV27 to TRBJ2-1; TRBD1 matches at 8 bases. The CDR3 runs 14 residues. Trimming removed 5 bases from V and 7 bases from J; junction bases left unmatched: 7. Germline loops: CDR1 MNHEY, CDR2 SMNVEV (reference sequence). The CDR3 DNA reads as TGTGCCAGCAGTAAGGACAGGGCGGCTAATGAGCAGTTCTTC. Protein sequence: CASSKDRAANEQFF.

As concerns this clone: The junction does not match germline at one end; this may be a read error. The chain couples TRBV2 to TRBJ2-7, with D possibly being TRBD1 (5 bases). The CDR3 is made up of 12 amino acids. From germline, CDR1 is SNHLY and CDR2 FYNNEI. For the CDR3, the DNA is TGTGCCAGCTTTTCGGACATCCGAAACCAGCACTTC. Translating it yields CASFSDIRNQHF.